The present T cell receptor (beta chain) was sequenced within a study of identical twins. CDR3 size: 16 residues. Trimming stripped 6 bases from V and 2 bases from J, with 22 bases between. Germline V gives CDR1 SQVTM, CDR2 ANQGSEA. A template switching step contributed a universal primer site, while unique molecular identifiers were present in the cDNA. A single record per CDR3 protein comes from TCRdb applying MiXCR to the 5' RACE reads. Of 500,000 or so distinct CDR3 sequences listed, about 20% are singletons. This clonotype was recorded a few times. The data were also submitted as part of a second study, on T cells expressing NK-cell markers. From that second work: A few donors likewise had their CD3+CD56-NKG2C+ fraction led by these clonotypes.

Sequenced material: CD4+ T cells sorted from blood. The clonotype originates from a woman aged 18 to 35 in good health. V is TRBV29-1 and J is TRBJ1-2; D unclear. CDR3 sequence: CSVLLTSRGSNYGYTF. As DNA, the CDR3 is TGCAGCGTCCTCTTGACTAGCCGAGGATCAAACTATGGCTACACCTTC.